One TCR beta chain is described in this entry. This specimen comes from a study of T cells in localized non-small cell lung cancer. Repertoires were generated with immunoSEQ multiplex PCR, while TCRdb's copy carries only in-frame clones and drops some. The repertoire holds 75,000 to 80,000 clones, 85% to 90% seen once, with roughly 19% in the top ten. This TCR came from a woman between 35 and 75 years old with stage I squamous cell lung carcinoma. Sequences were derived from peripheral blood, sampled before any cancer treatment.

Here the CDR3 reads CAWSPGAPGGYTF. The CDR3 bases are TGTGCCTGGAGTCCGGGGGCCCCCGGTGGCTACACCTTC. This rearrangement joins TRBV30 to TRBJ1-2; perhaps TRBD1 as D (6 bases). The germline V gene encodes CDR1 GTSNPN and CDR2 SVGIG (reference sequence). The CDR3 runs 13 residues. V was pared by 2 bases and J by 7 bases, with 14 bases between.